Listed here are 3 T cell receptor beta chains from one sample, sequenced in a study of Graves' ophthalmopathy and Graves' hyperthyroidism. TCR beta CDR3 regions were amplified from RNA transcripts. Amplification began with first-round RT-PCR using HTBI primers, then second-round multiplex PCR was performed. TCRdb redid the calling of the multiplex PCR reads with MiXCR, one entry per CDR3 protein. In the table there are more than 550,000 distinct CDR3 sequences, roughly 41% of which are singletons. Specimen: peripheral blood. The origin of the receptors is an adult man with Graves' ophthalmopathy.

The chain is built from TRBV29-1 and TRBJ2-5, with a tentative D call TRBD1 (6 bases). From germline, CDR1 is SQVTM and CDR2 ANQGSEA. CDR3 length: 13 amino acids. The ends were cut back, 8 bases at V and 7 bases at J, with 20 bases in the middle. The CDR3, as DNA: TGCAGCATCTCTCCGAAGGGGGATTGGACCCAGTACTTC. Translating it yields CSISPKGDWTQYF. Drawing the rest from reference TRBV29-1 and TRBJ2-5, the complete variable domain is SAVISQKPSRDICQRGTSLTIQCQVDSQVTMMFWYRQQPGQSLTLIATANQGSEATYESGFVIDKFPISRPNLTFSTLTVSNMSPEDSSIYLCSISPKGDWTQYFGPGTRLLVL.

The chain recombines TRBV4-1 with TRBJ2-2; D is tentatively TRBD1 or TRBD2 (6 bases each). This CDR3 contains 16 residues. Germline lookup yields CDR1 MGHRA and CDR2 YSYEKL. Trimming cost V 0 bases and J 5 bases, with 13 bases left between them. CDR3 sequence: CASSQEGGHGTGELFF. The CDR3 nucleotides read TGCGCCAGCAGCCAAGAAGGGGGGCATGGAACCGGGGAGCTGTTTTTT.

Turning to this clonotype: Being one base from a much bigger clone, this may be a read error. The chain carries TRBV7-9 and TRBJ2-5; D remains ambiguous. Germline values: CDR1 SEHNR, CDR2 FQNEAQ (reference sequence). This CDR3 is built from 14 residues. Between the trimmed V and J ends, which lost 5 bases and 7 bases, there was a span of 17 bases. CDR3 loop: CASSARLGKGTQYF. For the CDR3, the DNA is TGTGCCAGCAGCGCCCGGTTGGGGAAAGGGACCCAGTACTTC.